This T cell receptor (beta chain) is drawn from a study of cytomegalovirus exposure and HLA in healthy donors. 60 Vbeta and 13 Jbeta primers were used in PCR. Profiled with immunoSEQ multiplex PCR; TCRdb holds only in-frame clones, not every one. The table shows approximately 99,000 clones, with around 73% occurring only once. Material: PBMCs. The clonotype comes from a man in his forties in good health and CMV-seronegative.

In DNA form, the CDR3 reads TGTGCCAGCAGCATGGGGCTAGCGGGGGGTGGTACGCAGTATTTT. Its protein product is CASSMGLAGGGTQYF. This chain joins TRBV5-6 and TRBJ2-3; 11 positions agree with TRBD2. Germline assignment: CDR1 SGHDT and CDR2 YYEEEE. V trimming: 4 bases; J trimming: 8 bases; junction bases outside the gene matches: 9. The CDR3 totals 15 residues.